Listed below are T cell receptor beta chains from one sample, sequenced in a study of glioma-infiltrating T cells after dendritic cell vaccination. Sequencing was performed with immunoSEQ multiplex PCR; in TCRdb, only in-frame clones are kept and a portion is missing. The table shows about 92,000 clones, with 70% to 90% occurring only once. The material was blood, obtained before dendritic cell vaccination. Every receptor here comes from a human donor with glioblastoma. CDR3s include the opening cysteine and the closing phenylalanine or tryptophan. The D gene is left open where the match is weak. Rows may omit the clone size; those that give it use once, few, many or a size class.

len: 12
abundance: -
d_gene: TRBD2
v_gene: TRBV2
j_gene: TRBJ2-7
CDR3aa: CASTSGRYEQYF
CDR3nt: TGTGCCAGCACTAGCGGGAGGTACGAGCAGTACTTC

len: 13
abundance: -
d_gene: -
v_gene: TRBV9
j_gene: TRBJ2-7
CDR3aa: CASSRTPLYEQYF
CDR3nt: TGTGCCAGCAGTCGGACTCCCCTCTACGAGCAGTACTTC

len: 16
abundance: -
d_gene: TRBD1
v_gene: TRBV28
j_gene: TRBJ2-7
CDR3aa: CASSTLGQEPLYEQYF
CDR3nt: TGTGCCAGCAGCACCCTAGGACAGGAACCTCTCTACGAGCAGTACTTC

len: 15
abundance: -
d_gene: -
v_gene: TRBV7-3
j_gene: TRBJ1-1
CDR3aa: CASSPDPGLNTEAFF
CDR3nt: TGTGCCAGCAGCCCCGATCCGGGACTCAACACTGAAGCTTTCTTT

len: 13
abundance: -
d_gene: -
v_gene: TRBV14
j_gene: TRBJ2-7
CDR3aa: CASRGQGSYEQYF
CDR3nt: TGTGCCAGCAGAGGGCAGGGCTCCTACGAGCAGTACTTC

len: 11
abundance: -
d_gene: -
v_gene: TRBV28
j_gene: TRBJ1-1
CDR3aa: CASSSETEAFF
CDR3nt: TGTGCCAGCAGTTCGGAGACTGAAGCTTTCTTT

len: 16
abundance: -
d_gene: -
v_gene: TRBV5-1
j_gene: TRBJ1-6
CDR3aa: CASSYEPSSYNSPLHF
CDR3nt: TGCGCCAGCAGCTACGAACCGAGCTCCTATAATTCACCCCTCCACTTT

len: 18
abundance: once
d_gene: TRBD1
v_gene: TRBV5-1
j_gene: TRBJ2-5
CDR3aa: CASSLGKGRGRAQETQYF
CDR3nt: TGCGCCAGCAGCTTGGGGAAGGGCAGGGGGCGAGCTCAAGAGACCCAGTACTTC

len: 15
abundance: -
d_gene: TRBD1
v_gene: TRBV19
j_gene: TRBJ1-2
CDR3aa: CASSTTGTGHYGYTF
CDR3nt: TGTGCCAGTAGTACAACCGGGACAGGGCACTATGGCTACACCTTC

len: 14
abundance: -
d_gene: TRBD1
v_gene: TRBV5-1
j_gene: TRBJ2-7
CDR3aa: CASSSLTGVGEQYF
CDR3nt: TGCGCCAGCAGCTCTTTAACAGGGGTCGGCGAGCAGTACTTC

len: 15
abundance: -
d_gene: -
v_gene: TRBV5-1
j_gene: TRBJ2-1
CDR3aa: CASSLGLASYNEQFF
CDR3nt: TGCGCCAGCAGCTTAGGGTTAGCGTCCTACAATGAGCAGTTCTTC

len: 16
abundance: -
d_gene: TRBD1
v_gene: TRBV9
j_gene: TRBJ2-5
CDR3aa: CASSTRDRGYQETQYF
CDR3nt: TGTGCCAGCAGCACCCGGGACAGGGGTTACCAAGAGACCCAGTACTTC

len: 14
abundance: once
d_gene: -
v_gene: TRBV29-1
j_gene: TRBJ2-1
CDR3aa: CSVPQVLQGNEQFF
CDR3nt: TGCAGCGTACCACAGGTGCTCCAGGGGAATGAGCAGTTCTTC

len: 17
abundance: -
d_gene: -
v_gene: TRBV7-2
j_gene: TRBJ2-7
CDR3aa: CASTAAGGRGLPYEQYF
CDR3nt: TGTGCCAGCACCGCCGCGGGTGGGCGGGGGCTGCCCTACGAGCAGTACTTC

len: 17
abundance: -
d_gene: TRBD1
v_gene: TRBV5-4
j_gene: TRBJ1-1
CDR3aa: CASSMWNRGLADTEAFF
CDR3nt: TGTGCCAGCAGCATGTGGAACAGGGGGCTCGCGGACACTGAAGCTTTCTTT

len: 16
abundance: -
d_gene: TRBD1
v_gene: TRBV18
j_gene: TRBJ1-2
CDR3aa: CASSRITGDPNYGYTF
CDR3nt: TGTGCCAGCTCCCGAATTACAGGGGACCCTAACTATGGCTACACCTTC

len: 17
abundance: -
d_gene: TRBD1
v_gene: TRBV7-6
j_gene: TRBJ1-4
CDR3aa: CASSLAPDRAVNEKLFF
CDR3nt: TGTGCCAGCAGCTTAGCCCCGGACAGGGCCGTTAATGAAAAACTGTTTTTT

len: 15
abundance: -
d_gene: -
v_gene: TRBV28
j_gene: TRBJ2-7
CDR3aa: CASRVRTAYRYEQYF
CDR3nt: TGTGCCAGCAGGGTCAGGACAGCTTATCGTTACGAGCAGTACTTC

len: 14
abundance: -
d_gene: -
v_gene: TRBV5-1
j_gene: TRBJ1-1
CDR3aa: CASSLAGGATEAFF
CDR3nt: TGCGCCAGCAGCTTGGCCGGAGGGGCCACTGAAGCTTTCTTT

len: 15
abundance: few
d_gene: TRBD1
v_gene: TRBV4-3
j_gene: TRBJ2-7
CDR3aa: CASSQGTTGGYEQYF
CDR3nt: TGCGCCAGCAGCCAAGGAACGACAGGGGGCTACGAGCAGTACTTC

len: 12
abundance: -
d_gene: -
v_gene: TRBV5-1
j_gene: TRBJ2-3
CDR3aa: CASSSAGDTQYF
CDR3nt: TGCGCCAGCAGCTCCGCGGGAGATACGCAGTATTTT

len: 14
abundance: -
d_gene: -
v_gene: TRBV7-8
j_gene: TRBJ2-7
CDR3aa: CASSLESEFYEQYF
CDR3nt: TGTGCCAGCAGCTTAGAGTCAGAATTCTACGAGCAGTACTTC

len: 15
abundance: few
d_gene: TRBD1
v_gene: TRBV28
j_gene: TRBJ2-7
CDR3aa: CASSLYRDSSYEQYF
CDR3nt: TGTGCCAGCAGTTTATACAGGGACAGTTCCTACGAGCAGTACTTC

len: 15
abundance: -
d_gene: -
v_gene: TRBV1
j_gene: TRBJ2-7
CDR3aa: CTSSQEFGTFYEQYF
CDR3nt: TGCACCAGCAGCCAAGAATTCGGGACTTTTTACGAGCAGTACTTC

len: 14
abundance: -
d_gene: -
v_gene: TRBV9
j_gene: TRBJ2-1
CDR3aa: CASSGLQLASEQFF
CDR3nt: TGTGCCAGCAGCGGCCTTCAGCTAGCCTCCGAGCAGTTCTTC

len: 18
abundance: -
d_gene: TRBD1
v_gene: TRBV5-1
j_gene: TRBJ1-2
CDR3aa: CASSFRTGGVFSPDGYTF
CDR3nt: TGCGCCAGCAGCTTCCGGACAGGGGGCGTTTTTAGCCCGGATGGCTACACCTTC

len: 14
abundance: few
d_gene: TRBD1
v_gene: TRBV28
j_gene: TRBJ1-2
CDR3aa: CASSTRQGNYGYTF
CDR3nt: TGTGCCAGCAGTACCCGACAGGGGAACTATGGCTACACCTTC

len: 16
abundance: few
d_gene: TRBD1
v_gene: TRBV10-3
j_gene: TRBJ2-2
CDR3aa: CAIRRTGGANTGELFF
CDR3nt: TGTGCCATCAGGAGGACAGGGGGAGCGAACACCGGGGAGCTGTTTTTT

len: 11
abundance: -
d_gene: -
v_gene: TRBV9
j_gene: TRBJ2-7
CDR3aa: CASSGGHEQYF
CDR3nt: TGTGCCAGCAGCGGGGGCCACGAGCAGTACTTC

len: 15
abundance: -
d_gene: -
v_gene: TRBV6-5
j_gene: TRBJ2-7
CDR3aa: CASSGGQGGSYEQYF
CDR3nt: TGTGCCAGCAGTGGTGGACAGGGAGGGTCCTACGAGCAGTACTTC

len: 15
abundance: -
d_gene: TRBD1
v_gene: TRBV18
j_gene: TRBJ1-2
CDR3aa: CASSPGTGTNYGYTF
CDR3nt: TGTGCCAGCTCACCAGGGACAGGGACAAACTATGGCTACACCTTC

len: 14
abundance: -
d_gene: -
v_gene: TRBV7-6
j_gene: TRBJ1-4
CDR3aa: CASSPELRGEKLFF
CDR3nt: TGTGCCAGCAGCCCGGAGTTGAGGGGGGAAAAACTGTTTTTT

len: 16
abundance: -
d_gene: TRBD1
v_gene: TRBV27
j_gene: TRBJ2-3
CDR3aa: CASSYLGQVLTDTQYF
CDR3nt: TGTGCCAGCAGTTATCTCGGACAGGTTTTAACAGATACGCAGTATTTT

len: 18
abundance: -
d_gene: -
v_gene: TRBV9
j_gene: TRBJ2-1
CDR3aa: CASSVALPAASSYNEQFF
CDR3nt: TGTGCCAGCAGCGTAGCCCTTCCAGCGGCCAGCTCCTACAATGAGCAGTTCTTC

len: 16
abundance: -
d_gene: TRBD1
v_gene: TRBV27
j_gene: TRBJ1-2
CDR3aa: CASSLVNGGQNYGYTF
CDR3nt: TGTGCCAGCAGTTTGGTAAATGGGGGACAGAACTATGGCTACACCTTC

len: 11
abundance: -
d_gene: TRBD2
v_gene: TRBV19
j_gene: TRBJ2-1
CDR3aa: CAVLSGVEQFF
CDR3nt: TGTGCCGTCCTCAGCGGGGTTGAGCAGTTCTTC

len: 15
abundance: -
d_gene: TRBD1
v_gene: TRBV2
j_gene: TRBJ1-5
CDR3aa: CASSDQTGGNQPQHF
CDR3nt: TGTGCCAGCAGTGATCAGACAGGGGGCAATCAGCCCCAGCATTTT

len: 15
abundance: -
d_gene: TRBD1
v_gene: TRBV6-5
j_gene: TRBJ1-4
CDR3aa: CASRLSGTGDEKLFF
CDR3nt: TGTGCCAGCAGACTATCCGGGACAGGGGATGAAAAACTGTTTTTT

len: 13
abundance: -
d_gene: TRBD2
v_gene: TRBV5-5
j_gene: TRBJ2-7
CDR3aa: CASSGGGTYEQYF
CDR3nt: TGTGCCAGCAGCGGGGGGGGAACCTACGAGCAGTACTTC

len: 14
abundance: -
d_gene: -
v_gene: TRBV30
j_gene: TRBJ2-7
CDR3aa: CAWKYPGIPYEQYF
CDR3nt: TGTGCCTGGAAATATCCAGGGATCCCCTACGAGCAGTACTTC

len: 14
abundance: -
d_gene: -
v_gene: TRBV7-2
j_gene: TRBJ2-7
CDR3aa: CASSLEGGFHEQYF
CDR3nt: TGTGCCAGCAGCTTAGAGGGGGGGTTCCACGAGCAGTACTTC

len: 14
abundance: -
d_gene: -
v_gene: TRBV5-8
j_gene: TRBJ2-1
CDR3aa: CASGSGVSYNEQFF
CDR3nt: TGTGCCAGCGGTAGCGGAGTCTCCTACAATGAGCAGTTCTTC

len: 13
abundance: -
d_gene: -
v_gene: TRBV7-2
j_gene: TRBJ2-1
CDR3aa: CASEPLDYNEQFF
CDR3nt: TGTGCCAGTGAGCCCCTCGACTACAATGAGCAGTTCTTC

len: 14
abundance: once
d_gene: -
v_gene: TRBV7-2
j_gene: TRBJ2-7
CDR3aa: CASSLGALDYEQYF
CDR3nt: TGTGCCAGCAGCTTAGGAGCCCTAGACTACGAGCAGTACTTC

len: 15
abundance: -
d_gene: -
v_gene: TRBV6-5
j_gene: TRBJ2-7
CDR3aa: CASCPDPGNSYEQYF
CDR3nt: TGTGCCAGCTGCCCAGACCCGGGTAACTCCTACGAGCAGTACTTC

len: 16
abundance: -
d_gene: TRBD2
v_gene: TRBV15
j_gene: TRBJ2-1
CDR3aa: CAASRDRTSSYNEQFF
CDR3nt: TGTGCCGCCAGCAGAGATCGGACTAGCTCCTACAATGAGCAGTTCTTC